This T cell receptor beta chain was retrieved from a study of T cell changes during pregnancy in multiple sclerosis. The repertoire was sequenced with immunoSEQ multiplex PCR; TCRdb's copy has only in-frame clones and lacks some. The sample lists around 38,000 clones, roughly nine tenths occurring once. The CDR3 consists of 13 residues. V was pared by 7 bases and J by 0 bases, with 5 bases of the junction left unmatched. CDR1 SQVTM and CDR2 ANQGSEA come from the germline V gene. The V and J genes are TRBV29-1 and TRBJ2-7; TRBD1 matches at 8 bases. The sequence came from a female donor with multiple sclerosis, enrolled in a pregnancy study. Sequencing was performed on CD8+ T cells from peripheral blood mononuclear cells, taken in the third trimester of pregnancy. The CDR3 DNA is TGCAGCGCCAGGACAGGGAGCTCCTACGAGCAGTACTTC. It yields the protein CSARTGSSYEQYF.